This TCR beta chain was identified in a study of blood T cells in healthy people across ages. A remark on this clonotype: The target antigen is unknown.

Each sample yielded at least 5 micrograms of PBMC total RNA. The CDR3 spans 16 residues. Germline V lookup: CDR1 SEHNR, CDR2 FQNEAQ (reference sequence). The ends were cut back, 0 bases at V and 4 bases at J, with 15 bases in the middle. Overall study findings and caveats: Relative to aged donors, long-lived donors carried more naive CD4+ cells and displayed higher diversity.

Sample-barcoded 5' priming and a J-beta primer mix drove a second PCR of roughly 7 to 11 cycles. Template switching added a 12-random-nucleotide identifier to every cDNA molecule. TCRdb passed the 5' RACE reads through MiXCR, listing each CDR3 protein once. The data show approximately 760,000 distinct CDR3 sequences, approximately 25% seen once. These data are also associated with another study on T cells of mothers and their children. That report notes: The second PCR's M1S primer added sample barcodes and 2-4 random nucleotides.

The source is a boy aged 10-17 years in good health. Sequencing was done on a sample of blood. The chain links TRBV7-9 to TRBJ2-5, with D possibly TRBD2 on 6 matching bases. This CDR3 reads CASSLATVAGRETQYF. The DNA for the CDR3 is TGTGCCAGCAGCTTAGCGACGGTTGCGGGAAGAGAGACCCAGTACTTC.